This T cell receptor (beta chain) was identified during a study of cytotoxic CD8 clonotypes in ibrutinib-treated CLL. Study details: Mean values per sample were a few hundred thousand productive templates and tens of thousands of productive rearrangements. Broader study findings: The study found public clonotypes uncommon, contracting or stable on treatment.

A word on this clone: Antigen specificity is unknown.

Germline V CDR1 and CDR2: LNHDA, SQIVND (reference sequence). This CDR3 region has 16 residues. After removal of 6 bases from V and 4 bases from J, the junction contained 12 bases not matched to a gene. Using immunoSEQ multiplex PCR, the repertoire was profiled, and TCRdb retains in-frame clones only, with some absent. The sample has roughly 250,000 clones; about three quarters are singletons. The origin of this receptor is a human donor with chronic lymphocytic leukemia. The chain has TRBV19 and TRBJ1-5; 7 bases are a match to TRBD1. The sequences come from PBMCs, collected after 24 months of ibrutinib treatment. This CDR3 reads CASSYFGQVTNQPQHF. DNA for the CDR3: TGTGCCAGTAGCTACTTCGGACAGGTAACTAATCAGCCCCAGCATTTT.